Described below is a single T cell receptor (beta chain) sequence and its context. These data belong to a study of PD-L1 blockade in urothelial cancer. Assay used: immunoSEQ multiplex PCR; TCRdb lists only in-frame clones, some missing. In the table there are around 50,000 clones, 80% to 85% of which are singletons. CDR1 SGDLS and CDR2 YYNGEE come from the germline V gene. There are 16 residues in the CDR3. V lost 3 bases, J lost 4 bases, and 8 bases stayed unmatched. Time point specified: pretreatment peripheral blood. Individual patients had between 1 and 8 samples, taken pretreatment and on-treatment.

The V gene is TRBV9, the J gene TRBJ2-1; 9 bases match TRBD2. The receptor's source is a man between 50 and 59 years old with urothelial cancer. This specimen was PBMCs, taken around atezolizumab (anti-PD-L1) treatment. CDR3 sequence reads: CASSAGTSPSYNEQFF. In DNA form, the CDR3 reads TGTGCCAGCAGCGCCGGGACTAGCCCTTCTTACAATGAGCAGTTCTTC. Supplemented by reference TRBV9 and TRBJ2-1, the full variable domain reads DSGVTQTPKHLITATGQRVTLRCSPRSGDLSVYWYQQSLDQGLQFLIQYYNGEERAKGNILERFSAQQFPDLHSELNLSSLELGDSALYFCASSAGTSPSYNEQFFGPGTRLTVL.